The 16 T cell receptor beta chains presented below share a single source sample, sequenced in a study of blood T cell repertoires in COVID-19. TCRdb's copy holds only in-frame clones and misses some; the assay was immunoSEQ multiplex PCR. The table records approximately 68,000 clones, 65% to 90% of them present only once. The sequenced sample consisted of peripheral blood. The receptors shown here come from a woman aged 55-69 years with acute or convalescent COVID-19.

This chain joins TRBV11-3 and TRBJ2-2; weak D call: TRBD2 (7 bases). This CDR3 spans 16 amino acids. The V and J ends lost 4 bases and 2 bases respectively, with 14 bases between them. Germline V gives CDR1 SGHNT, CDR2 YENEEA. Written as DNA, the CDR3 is TGTGCCAGCAGCTCCCTCAGCGGGACAAACACCGGGGAGCTGTTTTTT. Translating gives CASSSLSGTNTGELFF.

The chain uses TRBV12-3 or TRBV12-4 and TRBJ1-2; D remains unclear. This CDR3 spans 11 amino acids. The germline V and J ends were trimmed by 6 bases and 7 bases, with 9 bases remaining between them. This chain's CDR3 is CASRGPAGYTF. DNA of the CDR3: TGTGCCAGCAGGGGCCCGGCTGGCTACACCTTC.

CDR3 residues: CASSERGRNTIYF. CDR3 bases: TGTGCCAGCAGTGAAAGGGGGAGAAACACCATATATTTT. The rearrangement links TRBV25-1 to TRBJ1-3, with D possibly matching TRBD1 (6 bases). CDR3 size: 13 residues. In germline, CDR1 is MGHDK, CDR2 SYGVNS. Trimming removed 2 bases from V and 5 bases from J, with 7 bases in between.

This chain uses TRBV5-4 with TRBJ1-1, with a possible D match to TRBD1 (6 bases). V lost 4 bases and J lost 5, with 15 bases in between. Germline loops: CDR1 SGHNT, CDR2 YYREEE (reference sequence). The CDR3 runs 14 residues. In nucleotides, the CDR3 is TGTGCCAGCAGCCCCCCCCACAGGGCTACTGAAGCTTTCTTT. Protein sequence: CASSPPHRATEAFF.

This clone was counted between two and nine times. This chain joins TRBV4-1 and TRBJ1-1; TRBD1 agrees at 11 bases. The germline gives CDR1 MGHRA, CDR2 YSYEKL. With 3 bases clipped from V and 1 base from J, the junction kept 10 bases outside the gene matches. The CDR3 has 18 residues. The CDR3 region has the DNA TGCGCCAGCAGCCAGAGGGGACAGGGGGTTTTCGGGAACACTGAAGCTTTCTTT. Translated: CASSQRGQGVFGNTEAFF.

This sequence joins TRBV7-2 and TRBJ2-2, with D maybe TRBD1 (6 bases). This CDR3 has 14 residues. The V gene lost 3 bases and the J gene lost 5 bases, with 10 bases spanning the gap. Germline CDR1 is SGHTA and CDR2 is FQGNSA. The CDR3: CASSFADRTGELFF. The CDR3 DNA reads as TGTGCCAGCAGCTTCGCCGACAGGACCGGGGAGCTGTTTTTT.

CDR3 DNA: TGTGCCAGCAGAAACAGGGCTTCGGGCGATGAGCAGTTCTTC. This sequence encodes CASRNRASGDEQFF. The genes are TRBV6-5 and TRBJ2-1, with D possibly matching TRBD1 (6 bases). The CDR3 has 14 amino acids. The V end lost 6 bases, the J end lost 8 bases, and 17 bases lay between the germline ends. Per the germline V gene, CDR1 is MNHEY and CDR2 is SVGAGI.

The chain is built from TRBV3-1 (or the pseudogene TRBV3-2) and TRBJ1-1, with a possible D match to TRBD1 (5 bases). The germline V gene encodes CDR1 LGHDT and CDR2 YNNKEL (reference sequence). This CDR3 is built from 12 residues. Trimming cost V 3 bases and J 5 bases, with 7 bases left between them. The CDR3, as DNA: TGTGCCAGCAGCCAGCAGGGTACTGAAGCTTTCTTT. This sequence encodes CASSQQGTEAFF.

As DNA, the CDR3 is TGTGCCAGCGGGGACAGGGGATCACCCCTCCACTTT. Amino acids: CASGDRGSPLHF. The chain recombines TRBV3-1 (or the pseudogene TRBV3-2) with TRBJ1-6; TRBD1 agrees at 10 bases. Germline CDR1 LGHDT, CDR2 YNNKEL (reference sequence). Trimming cost V 8 bases and J 10 bases; bases outside gene matches: 2. The CDR3 consists of 12 residues.

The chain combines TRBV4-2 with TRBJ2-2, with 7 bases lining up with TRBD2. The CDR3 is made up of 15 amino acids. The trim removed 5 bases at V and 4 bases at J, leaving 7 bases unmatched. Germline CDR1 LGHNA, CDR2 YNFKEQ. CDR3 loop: CASSTPSGPTGELFF. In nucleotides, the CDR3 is TGTGCCAGCAGCACTCCTAGCGGACCCACCGGGGAGCTGTTTTTT.

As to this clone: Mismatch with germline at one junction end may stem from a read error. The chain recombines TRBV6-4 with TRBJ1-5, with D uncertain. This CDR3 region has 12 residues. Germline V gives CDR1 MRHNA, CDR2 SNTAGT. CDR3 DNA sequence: TGCCCTTGGACCCTAGCGGATCAGCCCCAGCATTTT. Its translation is CPWTLADQPQHF.

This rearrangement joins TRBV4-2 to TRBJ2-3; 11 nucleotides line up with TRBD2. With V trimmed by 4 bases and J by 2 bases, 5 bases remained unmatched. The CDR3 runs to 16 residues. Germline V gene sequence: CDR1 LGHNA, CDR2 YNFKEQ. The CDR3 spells CASSPGTSGNTDTQYF. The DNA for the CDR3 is TGTGCCAGCAGCCCCGGGACTAGCGGAAACACAGATACGCAGTATTTT.

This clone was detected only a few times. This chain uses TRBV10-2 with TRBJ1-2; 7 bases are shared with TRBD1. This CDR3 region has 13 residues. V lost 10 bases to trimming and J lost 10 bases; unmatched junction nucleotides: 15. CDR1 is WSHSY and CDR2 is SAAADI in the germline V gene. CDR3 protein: CATQRGQFGDYTF. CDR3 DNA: TGCGCCACCCAAAGGGGGCAGTTTGGAGACTACACCTTC.

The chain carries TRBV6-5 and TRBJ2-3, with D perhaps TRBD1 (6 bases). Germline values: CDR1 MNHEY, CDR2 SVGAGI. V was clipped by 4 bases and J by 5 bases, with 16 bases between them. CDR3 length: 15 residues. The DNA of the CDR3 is TGTGCCAGCAGTTCACAGGGAAGAGTGGGAGATACGCAGTATTTT. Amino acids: CASSSQGRVGDTQYF.

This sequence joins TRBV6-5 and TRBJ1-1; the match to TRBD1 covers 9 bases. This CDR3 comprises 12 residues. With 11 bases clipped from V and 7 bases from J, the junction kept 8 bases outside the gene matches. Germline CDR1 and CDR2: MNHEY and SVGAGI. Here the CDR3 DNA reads TGTGCCTCCTACAGGGGGCGGGGTGAAGCTTTCTTT. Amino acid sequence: CASYRGRGEAFF.

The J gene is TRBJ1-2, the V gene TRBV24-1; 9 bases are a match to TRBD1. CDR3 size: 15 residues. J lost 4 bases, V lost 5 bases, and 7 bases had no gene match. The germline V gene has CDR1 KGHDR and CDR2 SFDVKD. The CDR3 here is CATSAPGQGIYGYTF. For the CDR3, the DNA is TGTGCCACCAGTGCTCCGGGACAGGGAATCTATGGCTACACCTTC.